The clone carrying this T cell receptor beta chain was found many times. Its antigen is currently unknown. The template was RNA from unsorted bulk tissue. The V gene's germline CDR1 is LGHNA and CDR2 YSLEER. Trimming took 4 bases from V and 4 from J; bases not matched to a gene: 7. The CDR3 runs 14 residues. The library came from three nested PCR rounds adapted from ARM-PCR protocols. TCRdb itself ran the multiplex PCR reads through MiXCR, one entry per CDR3 protein. The data contain 220,000 or so distinct CDR3 sequences, 70% to 75% of them singletons. This entry is derived from a study of tumor and adjacent non-tumor tissue in lung cancer. Study conclusions and caveats: Significantly higher TCR diversity was found in tumor than normal lung. Higher tumor TCR diversity was associated with shorter survival.

The genes are TRBV4-3 and TRBJ2-7; TRBD2 matches at 7 bases. The TCR comes from a man aged 60-69 years with non-small cell lung cancer. The specimen was lung tumor tissue. The DNA of the CDR3 is TGCGCCAGCAGCCCCGGGACTACTACATACGAGCAGTACTTC. Translation gives CASSPGTTTYEQYF.